This TCR beta chain derives from a study of CD8+CD57+ T cells in acquired aplastic anemia. The wider study: Recorded DNA amounts for sorted CD4+ and CD8+ cells had an average of roughly 3.4 ug.

Individuals selected for sequencing had exhibited CD8+CD57+ cell expansion on flow cytometry. No therapy had been given to the patients at the time of blood sampling. J was trimmed by 5 bases and V by 3 bases; bases with no gene match: 2. There are 14 residues in the CDR3. Germline CDR1 is SEHNR and CDR2 is FQNEAQ (reference sequence). Points from the study as a whole: Patients and controls shared about 30 CD8+ CDR3 sequences.

In regard to this clonotype: Its target is not known.

The template used for profiling TCR beta VDJ and CDR3 was genomic DNA. TCRdb independently ran MiXCR on the reads; one entry per CDR3 protein. The repertoire holds about 120,000 distinct CDR3 sequences, with 45% to 60% as singletons. This chain links TRBV7-9 with TRBJ1-5, with 9 bases that match TRBD1. Material for sequencing was sorted CD4+, CD8+, or CD8+CD57+ T cells (not recorded which) from PBMCs. This sequence originates from a human donor with aplastic anemia. CDR3 protein: CASSFGQGYQPQHF. The CDR3 DNA is TGTGCCAGCAGCTTTGGACAGGGGTATCAGCCCCAGCATTTT.